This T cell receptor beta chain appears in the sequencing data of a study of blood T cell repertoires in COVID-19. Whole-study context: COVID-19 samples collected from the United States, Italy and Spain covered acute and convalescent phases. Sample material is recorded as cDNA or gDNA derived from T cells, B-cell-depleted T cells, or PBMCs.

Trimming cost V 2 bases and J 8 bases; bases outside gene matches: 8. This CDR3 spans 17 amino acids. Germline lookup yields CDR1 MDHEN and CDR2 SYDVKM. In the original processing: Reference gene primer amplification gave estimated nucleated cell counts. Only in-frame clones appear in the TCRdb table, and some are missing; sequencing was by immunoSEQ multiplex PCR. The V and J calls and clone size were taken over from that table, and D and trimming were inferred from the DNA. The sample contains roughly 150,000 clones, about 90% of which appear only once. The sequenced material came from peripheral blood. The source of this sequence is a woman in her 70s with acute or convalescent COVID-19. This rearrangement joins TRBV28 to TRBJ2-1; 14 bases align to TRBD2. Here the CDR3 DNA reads TGTGCCAGCAGTTTAAAACCCGGGACTAGCGGGAGTGATGAGCAGTTCTTC. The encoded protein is CASSLKPGTSGSDEQFF.